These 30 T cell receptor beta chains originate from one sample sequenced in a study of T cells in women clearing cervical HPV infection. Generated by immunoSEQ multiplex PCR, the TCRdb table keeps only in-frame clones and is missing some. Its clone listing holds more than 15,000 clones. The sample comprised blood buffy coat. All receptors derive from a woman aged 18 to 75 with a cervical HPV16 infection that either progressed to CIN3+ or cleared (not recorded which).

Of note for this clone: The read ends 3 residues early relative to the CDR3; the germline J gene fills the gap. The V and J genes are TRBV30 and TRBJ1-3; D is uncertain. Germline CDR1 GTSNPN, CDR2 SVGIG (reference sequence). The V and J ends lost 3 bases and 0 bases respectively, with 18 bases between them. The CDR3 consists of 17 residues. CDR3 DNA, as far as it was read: TGTGCCTGGAGCCTTTTAGACGGGGTGATCTCTGGAAACACC. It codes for CAWSLLDGVISGNT. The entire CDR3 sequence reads CAWSLLDGVISGNTIYF. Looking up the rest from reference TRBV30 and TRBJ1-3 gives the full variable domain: SQTIHQWPATLVQPVGSPLSLECTVEGTSNPNLYWYRQAAGRGLQLLFYSVGIGQISSEVPQNLSASRPQDRQFILSSKKLLLSDSGFYLCAWSLLDGVISGNTIYFGEGSWLTVV.

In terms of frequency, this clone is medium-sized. CDR3 sequence reads: CASSGSHTDTQYF. CDR3 DNA (partial): TGTGCCAGTAGCGGGTCCCACACAGATACG. The chain combines TRBV19 with TRBJ2-3; D is unresolved. The read terminates 3 residues ahead of where the CDR3 ends, so the germline J gene completes it. Germline V gene lookup returns CDR1 LNHDA and CDR2 SQIVND (reference sequence). The CDR3 is 13 residues long. The V end was cut by 6 bases, the J end by 2 bases, with 9 bases between.

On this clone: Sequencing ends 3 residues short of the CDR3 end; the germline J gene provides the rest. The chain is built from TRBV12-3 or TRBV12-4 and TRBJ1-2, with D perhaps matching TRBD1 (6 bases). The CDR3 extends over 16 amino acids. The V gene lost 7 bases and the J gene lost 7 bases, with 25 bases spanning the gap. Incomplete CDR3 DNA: TGTGCCAGCAATCTTCAAGGGGCAGGGGCGATGAGTGGC. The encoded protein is CASNLQGAGAMSG. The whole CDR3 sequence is CASNLQGAGAMSGYTF.

CDR3 DNA, as far as it was read: TGTGCCAGCAGTGACGGACAGGGGGCTTTCGAGACC. As protein: CASSDGQGAFET. The entire CDR3 protein is CASSDGQGAFETQYF. The chain uses TRBV6-1 and TRBJ2-5; the match to TRBD1 covers 11 bases. Read coverage stops 3 residues before the CDR3 terminus; the germline J gene supplies the remainder. The CDR3 sequence is 15 residues long. The junction had 5 bases not matched to a gene; V was cut back by 3 bases and J by 5 bases. Per germline, CDR1 MNHNS and CDR2 SASEGT.

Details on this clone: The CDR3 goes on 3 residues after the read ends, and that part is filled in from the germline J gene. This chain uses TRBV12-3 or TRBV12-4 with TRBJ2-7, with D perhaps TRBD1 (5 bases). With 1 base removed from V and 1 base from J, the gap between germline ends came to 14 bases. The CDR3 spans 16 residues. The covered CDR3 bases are TGTGCCAGCAGTTTAGTTTCTGGCAGGGAATCCTACGAG. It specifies CASSLVSGRESYE. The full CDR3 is CASSLVSGRESYEQYF.

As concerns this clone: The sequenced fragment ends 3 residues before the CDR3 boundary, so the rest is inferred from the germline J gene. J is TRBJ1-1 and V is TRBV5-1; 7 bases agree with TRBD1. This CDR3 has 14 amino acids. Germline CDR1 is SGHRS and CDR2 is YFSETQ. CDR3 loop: CASSEEGQSIEAFF. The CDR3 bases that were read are TGCGCCAGCAGCGAGGAGGGACAGTCCATAGAA.

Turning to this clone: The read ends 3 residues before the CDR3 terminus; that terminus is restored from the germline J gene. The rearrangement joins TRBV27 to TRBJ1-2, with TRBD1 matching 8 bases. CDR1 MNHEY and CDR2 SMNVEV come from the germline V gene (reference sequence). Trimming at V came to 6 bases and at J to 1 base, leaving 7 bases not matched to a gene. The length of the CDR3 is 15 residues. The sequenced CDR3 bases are TGTGCCAGCAGAGATACAGGGGGAAGTAACTATGGC. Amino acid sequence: CASRDTGGSNYG. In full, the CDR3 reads CASRDTGGSNYGYTF.

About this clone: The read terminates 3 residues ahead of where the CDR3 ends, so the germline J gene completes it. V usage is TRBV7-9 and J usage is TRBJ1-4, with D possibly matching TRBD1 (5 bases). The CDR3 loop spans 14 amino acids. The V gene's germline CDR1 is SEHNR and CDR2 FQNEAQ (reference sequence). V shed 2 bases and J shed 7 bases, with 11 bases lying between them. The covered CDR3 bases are TGTGCCAGCAGCTTAAACTCAGGGTTTGAAAAA. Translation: CASSLNSGFEK. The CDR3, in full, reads CASSLNSGFEKLFF.

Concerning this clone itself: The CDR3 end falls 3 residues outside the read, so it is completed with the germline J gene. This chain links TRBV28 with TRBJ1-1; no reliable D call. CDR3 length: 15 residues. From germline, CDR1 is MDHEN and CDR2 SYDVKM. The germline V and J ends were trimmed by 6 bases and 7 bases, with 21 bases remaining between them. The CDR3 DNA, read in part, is TGTGCCAGCAGATCCTCGGCAGGCGCTGTGGATGAA. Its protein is CASRSSAGAVDE. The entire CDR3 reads CASRSSAGAVDEAFF.

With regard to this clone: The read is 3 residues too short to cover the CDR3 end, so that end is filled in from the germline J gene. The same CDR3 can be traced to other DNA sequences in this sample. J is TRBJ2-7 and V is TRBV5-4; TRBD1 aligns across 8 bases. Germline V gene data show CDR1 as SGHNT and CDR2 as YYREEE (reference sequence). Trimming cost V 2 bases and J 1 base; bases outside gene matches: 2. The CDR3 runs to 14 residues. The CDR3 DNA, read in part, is TGTGCCAGCAGCTTTGGACAGGGTTCCTACGAG. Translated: CASSFGQGSYE. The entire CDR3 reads CASSFGQGSYEQYF.

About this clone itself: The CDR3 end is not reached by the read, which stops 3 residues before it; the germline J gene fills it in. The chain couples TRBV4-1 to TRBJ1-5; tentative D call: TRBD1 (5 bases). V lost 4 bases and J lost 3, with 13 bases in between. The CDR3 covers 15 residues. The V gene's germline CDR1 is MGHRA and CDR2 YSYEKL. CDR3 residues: CASSRDGTANQPQHF. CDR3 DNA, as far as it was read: TGCGCCAGCAGCCGAGACGGGACTGCCAATCAGCCC.

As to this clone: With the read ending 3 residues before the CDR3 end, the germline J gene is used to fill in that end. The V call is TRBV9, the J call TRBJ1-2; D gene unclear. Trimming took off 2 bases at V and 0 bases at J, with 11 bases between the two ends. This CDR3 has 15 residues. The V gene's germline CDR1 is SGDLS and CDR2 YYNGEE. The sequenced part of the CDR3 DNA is TGTGCCAGCAGCGTCGGCGGCAGCACTAACTATGGC. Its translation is CASSVGGSTNYG. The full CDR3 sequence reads CASSVGGSTNYGYTF.

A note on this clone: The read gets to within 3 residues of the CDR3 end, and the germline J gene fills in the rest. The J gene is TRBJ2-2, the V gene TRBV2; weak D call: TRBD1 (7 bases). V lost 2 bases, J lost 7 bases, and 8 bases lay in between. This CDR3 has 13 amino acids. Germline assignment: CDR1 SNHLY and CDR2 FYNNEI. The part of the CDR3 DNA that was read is TGTGCCAGCAGTGAACAGGGGGGCGGGGAG. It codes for CASSEQGGGE. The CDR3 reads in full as CASSEQGGGELFF.

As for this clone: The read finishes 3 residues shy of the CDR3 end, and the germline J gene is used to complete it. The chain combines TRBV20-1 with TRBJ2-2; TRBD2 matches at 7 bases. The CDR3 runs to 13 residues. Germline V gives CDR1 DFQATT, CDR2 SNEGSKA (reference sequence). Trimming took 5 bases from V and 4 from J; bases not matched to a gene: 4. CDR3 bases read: TGCAGTGCTGCGGGACTACTCACCGGGGAG. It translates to CSAAGLLTGE. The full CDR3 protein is CSAAGLLTGELFF.

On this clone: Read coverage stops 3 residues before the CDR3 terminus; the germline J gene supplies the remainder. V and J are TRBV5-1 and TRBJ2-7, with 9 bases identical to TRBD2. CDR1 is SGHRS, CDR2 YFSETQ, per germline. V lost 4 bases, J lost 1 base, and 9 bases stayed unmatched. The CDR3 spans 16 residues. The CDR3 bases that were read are TGCGCCAGCAGCGGTAGTACTAGCGGGCGATCCTACGAG. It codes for CASSGSTSGRSYE. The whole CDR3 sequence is CASSGSTSGRSYEQYF.

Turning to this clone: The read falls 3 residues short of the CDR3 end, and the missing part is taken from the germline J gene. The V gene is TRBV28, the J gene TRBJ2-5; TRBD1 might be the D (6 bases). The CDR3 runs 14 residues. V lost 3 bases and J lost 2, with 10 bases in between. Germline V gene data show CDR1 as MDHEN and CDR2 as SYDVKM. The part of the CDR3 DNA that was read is TGTGCCAGCAGTTTCCGGGACACTCAAGAGACC. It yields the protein CASSFRDTQET. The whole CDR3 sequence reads CASSFRDTQETQYF.

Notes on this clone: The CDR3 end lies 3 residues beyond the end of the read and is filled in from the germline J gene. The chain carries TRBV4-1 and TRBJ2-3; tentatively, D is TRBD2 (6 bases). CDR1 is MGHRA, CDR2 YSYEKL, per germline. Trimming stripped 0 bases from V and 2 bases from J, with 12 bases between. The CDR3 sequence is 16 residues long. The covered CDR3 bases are TGCGCCAGCAGCCAAGAGCCGGGACTTATCACAGATACG. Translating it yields CASSQEPGLITDT. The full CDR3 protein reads CASSQEPGLITDTQYF.

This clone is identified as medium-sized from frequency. The sequenced CDR3 bases are TGTGCCAGCAGCCGTGGGGGGGACACCGGGGAG. Translated: CASSRGGDTGE. The entire CDR3 is CASSRGGDTGELFF. The chain couples TRBV7-3 to TRBJ2-2, with TRBD2 identical over 7 bases. Coverage ceases 3 residues before the CDR3 finishes, and the germline J gene fills in the end. The CDR3 runs 14 residues. Germline V CDR1 and CDR2: SGHTA, FQGTGA. With V trimmed by 5 bases and J by 3 bases, 3 bases remained unmatched.

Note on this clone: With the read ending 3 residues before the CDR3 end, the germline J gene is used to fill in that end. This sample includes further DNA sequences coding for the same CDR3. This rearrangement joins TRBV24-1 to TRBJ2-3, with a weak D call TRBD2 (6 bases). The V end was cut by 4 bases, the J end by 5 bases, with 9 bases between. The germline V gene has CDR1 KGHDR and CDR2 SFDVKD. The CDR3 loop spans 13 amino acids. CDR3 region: CATSDPRGDTQYF. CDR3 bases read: TGTGCCACCAGTGACCCGCGGGGAGATACG.

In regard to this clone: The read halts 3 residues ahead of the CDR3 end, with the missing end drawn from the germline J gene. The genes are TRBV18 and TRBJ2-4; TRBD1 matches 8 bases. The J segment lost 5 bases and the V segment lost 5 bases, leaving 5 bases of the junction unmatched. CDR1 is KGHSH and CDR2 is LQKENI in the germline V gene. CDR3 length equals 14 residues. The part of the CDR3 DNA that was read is TGTGCCAGCTCAATCGGCAGGGGGCAAAACATT. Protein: CASSIGRGQNI. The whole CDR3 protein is CASSIGRGQNIQYF. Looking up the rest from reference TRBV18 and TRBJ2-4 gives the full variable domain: NAGVMQNPRHLVRRRGQEARLRCSPMKGHSHVYWYRQLPEEGLKFMVYLQKENIIDESGMPKERFSAEFPKEGPSILRIQQVVRGDSAAYFCASSIGRGQNIQYFGAGTRLSVL.

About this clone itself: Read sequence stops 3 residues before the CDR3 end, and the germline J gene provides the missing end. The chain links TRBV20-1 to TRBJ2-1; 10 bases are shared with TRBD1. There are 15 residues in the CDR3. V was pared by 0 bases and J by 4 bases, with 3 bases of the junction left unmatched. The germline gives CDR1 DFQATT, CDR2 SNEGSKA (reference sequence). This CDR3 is CSARDPGQGYNEQFF. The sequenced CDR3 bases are TGCAGTGCTAGAGACCCGGGACAGGGGTACAATGAG.

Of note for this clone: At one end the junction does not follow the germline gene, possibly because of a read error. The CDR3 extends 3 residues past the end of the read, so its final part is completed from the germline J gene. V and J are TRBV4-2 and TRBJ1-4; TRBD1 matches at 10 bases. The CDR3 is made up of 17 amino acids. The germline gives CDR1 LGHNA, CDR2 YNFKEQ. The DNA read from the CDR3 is TGCGCCAGCAGCCAGGTGGGACAGGGGTATGCTAATGAAAAA. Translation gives CASSQVGQGYANEK. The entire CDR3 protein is CASSQVGQGYANEKLFF.

CDR3 sequence: CASSIDRGSSYEQYF. The covered CDR3 bases are TGTGCCAGTAGTATAGATCGTGGCAGCTCCTACGAG. The chain has TRBV19 and TRBJ2-7; D not resolved. The read ends 3 residues before the CDR3 terminus; that terminus is restored from the germline J gene. Trimming took 0 bases from V and 0 from J, leaving 9 bases between them. Germline V gene lookup returns CDR1 LNHDA and CDR2 SQIVND (reference sequence). This CDR3 spans 15 amino acids.

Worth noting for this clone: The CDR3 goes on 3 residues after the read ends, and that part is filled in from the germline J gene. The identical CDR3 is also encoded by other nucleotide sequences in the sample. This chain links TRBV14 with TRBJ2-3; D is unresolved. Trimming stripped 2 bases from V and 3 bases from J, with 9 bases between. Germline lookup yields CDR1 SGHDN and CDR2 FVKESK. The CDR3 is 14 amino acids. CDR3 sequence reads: CASSQKQETDTQYF. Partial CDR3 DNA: TGTGCCAGCAGCCAAAAACAAGAGACAGATACG.

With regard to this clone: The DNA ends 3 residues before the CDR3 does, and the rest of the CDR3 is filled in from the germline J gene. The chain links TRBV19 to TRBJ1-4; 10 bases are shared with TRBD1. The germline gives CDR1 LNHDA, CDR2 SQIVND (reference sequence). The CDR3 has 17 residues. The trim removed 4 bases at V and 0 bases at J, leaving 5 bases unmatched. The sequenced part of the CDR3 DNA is TGTGCCAGTAGTACGGACAGGGGGGAGACAACTAATGAAAAA. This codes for CASSTDRGETTNEK. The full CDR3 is CASSTDRGETTNEKLFF.

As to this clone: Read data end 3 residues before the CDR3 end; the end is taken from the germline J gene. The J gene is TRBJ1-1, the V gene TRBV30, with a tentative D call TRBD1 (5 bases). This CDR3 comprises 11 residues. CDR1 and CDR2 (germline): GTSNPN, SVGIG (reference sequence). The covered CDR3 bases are TGTGCCTGGACCCGAGGGGTGGCA. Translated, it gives CAWTRGVA. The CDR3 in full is CAWTRGVAAFF.

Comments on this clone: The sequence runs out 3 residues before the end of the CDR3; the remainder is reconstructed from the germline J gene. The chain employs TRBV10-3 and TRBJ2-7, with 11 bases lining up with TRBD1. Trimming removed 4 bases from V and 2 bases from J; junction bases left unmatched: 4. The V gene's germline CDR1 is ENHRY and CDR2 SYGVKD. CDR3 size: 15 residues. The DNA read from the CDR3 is TGTGCCATCAGTGGGTGGGACAGGGGGACCTACGAG. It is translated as CAISGWDRGTYE. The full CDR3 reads CAISGWDRGTYEQYF.

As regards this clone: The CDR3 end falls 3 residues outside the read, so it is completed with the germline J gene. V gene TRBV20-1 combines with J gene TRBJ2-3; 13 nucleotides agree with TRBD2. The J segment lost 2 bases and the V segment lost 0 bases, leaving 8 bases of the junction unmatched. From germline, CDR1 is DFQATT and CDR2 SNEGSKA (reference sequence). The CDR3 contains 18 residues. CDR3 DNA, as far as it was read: TGCAGTGCTAGAGATCTAGAGACTAGCGGGAGGACCACAGATACG. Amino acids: CSARDLETSGRTTDT. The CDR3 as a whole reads CSARDLETSGRTTDTQYF.

CDR3: CASSSQAWDRDGYVNTEAFF. The CDR3 bases that were read are TGCGCCAGCAGCTCCCAGGCTTGGGACAGGGATGGTTATGTGAACACTGAA. The V gene is TRBV5-1, the J gene TRBJ1-1, with TRBD1 identical over 9 bases. The read ends 3 residues shy of where the CDR3 ends; the end is completed using the germline J gene. Trimming at V came to 3 bases and at J to 0 bases, leaving 18 bases not matched to a gene. The germline CDR1 and CDR2 sequences are SGHRS and YFSETQ. The CDR3 is 20 amino acids.

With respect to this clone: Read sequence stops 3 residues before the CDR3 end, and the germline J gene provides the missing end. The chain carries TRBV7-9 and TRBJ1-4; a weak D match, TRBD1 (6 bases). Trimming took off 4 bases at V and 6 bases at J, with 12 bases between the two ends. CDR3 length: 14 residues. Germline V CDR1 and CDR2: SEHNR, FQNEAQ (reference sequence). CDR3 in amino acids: CASSYRDTDEKLFF. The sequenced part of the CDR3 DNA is TGTGCCAGCAGCTACCGGGACACCGATGAAAAA.